This TCR beta chain originates from a study of OX40 agonist ivuxolimab in advanced cancers. The V end lost 0 bases, the J end lost 3 bases, and 14 bases lay between the germline ends. CDR3 length equals 16 residues. Per the germline V gene, CDR1 is SGHDT and CDR2 is YYEEEE. Method: immunoSEQ multiplex PCR; TCRdb's copy keeps in-frame clones and lacks some. The repertoire holds about 15,000 clones, with roughly 86% as singletons. The chain uses TRBV5-6 and TRBJ2-3, with TRBD1 as a possible D gene (5 bases). This TCR was sampled from an adult with an advanced solid tumor such as melanoma, head and neck, liver or kidney cancer. Sequences were derived from CD4+ or CD8+ T cells sorted from blood, sampled in a trial of the OX40 agonist ivuxolimab. CDR3 region: CASSLVRAPVTDTQYF. The CDR3 DNA sequence: TGTGCCAGCAGCTTGGTCAGGGCTCCGGTGACAGATACGCAGTATTTT.